These T cell receptor beta chains were read from a single sample in a study of T-cell reconstitution after alpha-beta-depleted transplantation in children. TCRdb called the PCR reads again in MiXCR, with one record for every CDR3 protein. The sample consists of 220,000 or so distinct CDR3 sequences, around 7.5% of them appearing once. Sequencing was performed on PBMCs, mostly from graft donor cells, taken 180 days after TCRalphabeta/CD19-depleted stem cell transplant. Receptors were obtained from a male patient younger than 18 who had a stem cell transplant for acute lymphoblastic leukemia, so the T cells may come from the graft donor. The CDR3 runs from the conserved cysteine through the conserved F or W. Each record gives: J gene, V gene, D gene, clone size, CDR3 protein, CDR3 DNA. D genes are given only for firm matches. Expanded clones get a size class; other rows say once, few or many, or leave the size out.

J gene: TRBJ1-2
V gene: TRBV7-9
D gene: NA
clone size: many
CDR3 protein: CASSPIPVWIAF
CDR3 DNA: TGTGCCAGCAGCCCTATTCCTGTTTGGATAGCCTTC

J gene: TRBJ2-5
V gene: TRBV9
D gene: NA
clone size: many
CDR3 protein: CASSARLGETQYF
CDR3 DNA: TGTGCCAGCAGCGCCCGACTGGGGGAGACCCAGTACTTC

J gene: TRBJ2-7
V gene: TRBV5-1
D gene: TRBD1
clone size: many
CDR3 protein: CASSLVQGVYEQYF
CDR3 DNA: TGCGCCAGCAGCTTGGTCCAGGGGGTCTACGAGCAGTACTTC

J gene: TRBJ2-6
V gene: TRBV27
D gene: NA
clone size: many
CDR3 protein: CASSLSAGLGWANVLTF
CDR3 DNA: TGTGCCAGCAGTTTATCGGCAGGGCTCGGATGGGCCAACGTCCTGACTTTC

J gene: TRBJ2-3
V gene: TRBV3-1
D gene: NA
clone size: many
CDR3 protein: CASSPKLIQVDTQYF
CDR3 DNA: TGTGCCAGCAGCCCAAAACTAATTCAGGTGGATACGCAGTATTTT

J gene: TRBJ2-3
V gene: TRBV7-3
D gene: TRBD2
clone size: many
CDR3 protein: CASSLSTVPSGGLYF
CDR3 DNA: TGTGCCAGCAGCTTATCCACCGTCCCTAGCGGGGGGCTGTATTTT

J gene: TRBJ2-1
V gene: TRBV11-2
D gene: NA
clone size: many
CDR3 protein: CASSKTFNEQFF
CDR3 DNA: TGTGCCAGCAGCAAAACCTTCAATGAGCAGTTCTTC

J gene: TRBJ2-7
V gene: TRBV25-1
D gene: TRBD1
clone size: many
CDR3 protein: CASRNSRDRGYEQYF
CDR3 DNA: TGTGCCAGCAGAAATTCCCGGGACAGGGGTTACGAGCAGTACTTC

J gene: TRBJ2-7
V gene: TRBV7-2
D gene: TRBD1
clone size: many
CDR3 protein: CASSSDRGDGYEQYF
CDR3 DNA: TGTGCCAGCAGCTCAGACAGGGGCGATGGCTACGAGCAGTACTTC

J gene: TRBJ1-1
V gene: TRBV5-4
D gene: NA
clone size: many
CDR3 protein: CASTPNSRNTEAFF
CDR3 DNA: TGTGCCAGCACCCCCAACTCACGGAACACTGAAGCTTTCTTT

J gene: TRBJ1-1
V gene: TRBV20-1
D gene: NA
clone size: many
CDR3 protein: CSAKLNTEAFF
CDR3 DNA: TGCAGTGCTAAGTTGAACACTGAAGCTTTCTTT

J gene: TRBJ2-3
V gene: TRBV20-1
D gene: NA
clone size: many
CDR3 protein: CSASGGPDTQYF
CDR3 DNA: TGCAGTGCTAGCGGGGGCCCAGATACGCAGTATTTT

J gene: TRBJ1-6
V gene: TRBV7-2
D gene: NA
clone size: many
CDR3 protein: CASSLFGAGSPLHF
CDR3 DNA: TGTGCCAGCAGCTTATTTGGGGCGGGTTCACCCCTCCACTTT

J gene: TRBJ1-1
V gene: TRBV2
D gene: NA
clone size: few
CDR3 protein: CASSELIDSSGTEAFF
CDR3 DNA: TGTGCCAGCAGTGAATTAATCGACAGTTCAGGAACTGAAGCTTTCTTT

J gene: TRBJ2-1
V gene: TRBV20-1
D gene: TRBD1
clone size: many
CDR3 protein: CSARPWDRETNEQFF
CDR3 DNA: TGCAGTGCTAGACCTTGGGACAGGGAGACGAATGAGCAGTTCTTC

J gene: TRBJ2-7
V gene: TRBV24-1
D gene: TRBD2
clone size: NA
CDR3 protein: CATSDPGTSGTLQYF
CDR3 DNA: TGTGCCACCAGTGATCCCGGGACTAGCGGGACGTTGCAGTACTTC

J gene: TRBJ1-2
V gene: TRBV3-1
D gene: NA
clone size: many
CDR3 protein: CASSQNGAHYYGYTF
CDR3 DNA: TGTGCCAGCAGCCAAAATGGAGCCCACTACTATGGCTACACCTTC

J gene: TRBJ1-1
V gene: TRBV29-1
D gene: NA
clone size: many
CDR3 protein: CSVRFRGLNTEAFF
CDR3 DNA: TGCAGCGTCAGATTCCGGGGGCTGAACACTGAAGCTTTCTTT

J gene: TRBJ1-5
V gene: TRBV7-2
D gene: NA
clone size: many
CDR3 protein: CASSPVGGSGNQPQHF
CDR3 DNA: TGTGCCAGCAGCCCCGTCGGGGGTTCAGGGAATCAGCCCCAGCATTTT

J gene: TRBJ2-1
V gene: TRBV10-3
D gene: NA
clone size: many
CDR3 protein: CAITQRLAAYNEQFF
CDR3 DNA: TGTGCCATCACCCAACGACTGGCAGCCTACAATGAGCAGTTCTTC

J gene: TRBJ2-3
V gene: TRBV5-6
D gene: TRBD2
clone size: many
CDR3 protein: CASSFGTSGRTQYF
CDR3 DNA: TGTGCCAGCAGCTTCGGGACTAGCGGGAGAACGCAGTATTTT

J gene: TRBJ2-1
V gene: TRBV11-2
D gene: TRBD1
clone size: many
CDR3 protein: CASSFRTGANEQFF
CDR3 DNA: TGTGCCAGCAGCTTCCGGACAGGGGCCAATGAGCAGTTCTTC

J gene: TRBJ2-1
V gene: TRBV12-3/TRBV12-4
D gene: TRBD2
clone size: many
CDR3 protein: CASSLTSGRLGEQFF
CDR3 DNA: TGTGCCAGCAGTTTGACTAGCGGGAGATTGGGTGAGCAGTTCTTC

J gene: TRBJ2-7
V gene: TRBV28
D gene: TRBD2
clone size: many
CDR3 protein: CASSTTGTRGHEQYF
CDR3 DNA: TGTGCCAGCAGTACGACCGGGACTAGGGGCCACGAGCAGTACTTC

J gene: TRBJ2-7
V gene: TRBV2
D gene: NA
clone size: many
CDR3 protein: CATISILGGGREQYF
CDR3 DNA: TGTGCCACCATTTCGATACTAGGCGGAGGTAGGGAGCAGTACTTC

J gene: TRBJ2-7
V gene: TRBV29-1
D gene: NA
clone size: many
CDR3 protein: CSVVSSYEQYF
CDR3 DNA: TGCAGCGTTGTCAGCTCCTACGAGCAGTACTTC

J gene: TRBJ1-2
V gene: TRBV12-3/TRBV12-4
D gene: NA
clone size: many
CDR3 protein: CASSSGVVENYGYTF
CDR3 DNA: TGTGCCAGCAGTTCAGGGGTAGTAGAAAACTATGGCTACACCTTC

J gene: TRBJ1-1
V gene: TRBV12-3/TRBV12-4
D gene: NA
clone size: many
CDR3 protein: CASSLLQENTEAFF
CDR3 DNA: TGTGCCAGCAGTTTATTGCAGGAAAACACTGAAGCTTTCTTT

J gene: TRBJ2-1
V gene: TRBV20-1
D gene: NA
clone size: many
CDR3 protein: CSAYSLNEQFF
CDR3 DNA: TGCAGTGCCTACAGCCTCAATGAGCAGTTCTTC

J gene: TRBJ1-3
V gene: TRBV18
D gene: NA
clone size: many
CDR3 protein: CASSPAGSSGNTIYF
CDR3 DNA: TGTGCCAGCTCACCAGCAGGGAGCTCTGGAAACACCATATATTTT

J gene: TRBJ2-1
V gene: TRBV4-2
D gene: TRBD2
clone size: many
CDR3 protein: CASSPGASGGPYNEQFF
CDR3 DNA: TGTGCCAGCAGCCCCGGGGCTAGCGGGGGCCCATACAATGAGCAGTTCTTC

J gene: TRBJ1-2
V gene: TRBV12-3/TRBV12-4
D gene: NA
clone size: many
CDR3 protein: CASSLSGPTNYGYTF
CDR3 DNA: TGTGCCAGCAGCCTGTCCGGGCCCACTAACTATGGCTACACCTTC

J gene: TRBJ2-6
V gene: TRBV27
D gene: TRBD1
clone size: NA
CDR3 protein: CASSSRTGTGANVLTF
CDR3 DNA: TGTGCCAGCAGTTCGCGGACAGGGACGGGGGCCAACGTCCTGACTTTC